One TCR beta chain is described in this entry. In the study's own analysis: Amplification from reference gene primers served as the basis for estimated nucleated cell counts. Sequencing was performed with immunoSEQ multiplex PCR; in TCRdb, only in-frame clones are kept and a portion is missing. V, J and clone size are those of that table, while D and trimming were read from the DNA. Of approximately 170,000 clones listed, approximately 85% were seen once; the top ten hold roughly 1.1%. The source of the sample is a study of blood T cell repertoires in COVID-19. Across the study: Sites in the United States, Italy and Spain provided acute and convalescent COVID-19 samples. In each case, the material was cDNA or gDNA derived from T cells, B-cell-depleted T cells, or PBMCs.

This CDR3 comprises 13 residues. Germline CDR1 reads MNHEY; CDR2 reads SVGAGI. Unmatched junction bases numbered 4, after V lost 7 bases and J lost 2 bases. The sample was peripheral blood. This sequence was found in a man aged 55 to 70 who had recovered from COVID-19. This chain links TRBV6-5 with TRBJ2-7; 8 bases align to TRBD1. CDR3 amino acids: CASKWGQAYEQYF. DNA of the CDR3: TGTGCCAGCAAGTGGGGACAGGCCTACGAGCAGTACTTC.